This passage covers 15 T cell receptor beta chains from one sample sequenced in a study of response to subunit inactivated influenza vaccine. Each CDR3 protein gets one entry after TCRdb re-called the RT-PCR reads with MiXCR. Among 700,000 to 900,000 distinct CDR3 sequences listed, around 21% were seen once. This specimen consisted of PBMCs from blood, obtained more than 4 days after vaccination. Receptors originate from a man aged 45-65 years who received an inactivated influenza vaccine.

The V call is TRBV6-1, the J call TRBJ2-5; either TRBD1 or TRBD2 may fit D (5 bases each). Germline CDR1 and CDR2: MNHNS and SASEGT. The CDR3 is made up of 14 amino acids. Trimming left V 5 bases short and J 5 bases short, with 15 bases between. This chain's CDR3 is CASSRTWGIETQYF. The CDR3 DNA follows: TGTGCCAGCAGTAGGACCTGGGGGATTGAGACCCAGTACTTC.

This clonotype has just one count. The germline gene is not matched at one end of the junction; a read error may be the cause. The chain carries TRBV7-9 and TRBJ1-4, with a weak D call TRBD1 (5 bases). This CDR3 contains 14 residues. Germline V gene data show CDR1 as SEHNR and CDR2 as FQNEAQ (reference sequence). The CDR3 sequence is CASSEGPTNEKLFF. The DNA of the CDR3 is TGTGCCAGCAGCGAGGGACCCACTAACGAAAAACTGTTTTTT. The complete variable domain, with remaining parts taken from reference TRBV7-9 and TRBJ1-4, reads DTGVSQNPRHKITKRGQNVTFRCDPISEHNRLYWYRQTLGQGPEFLTYFQNEAQLEKSRLLSDRFSAERPKGSFSTLEIQRTEQGDSAMYLCASSEGPTNEKLFFGSGTQLSVL.

This clonotype was counted between two and nine times. The chain combines TRBV5-1 with TRBJ1-5; 9 bases match TRBD1. Germline lookup yields CDR1 SGHRS and CDR2 YFSETQ. The CDR3 is made up of 16 amino acids. The V and J ends lost 2 bases and 0 bases, in that order; junction bases with no gene match: 3. DNA of the CDR3: TGCGCCAGCAGCTTAGAGGGACAGGGTAGCAATCAGCCCCAGCATTTT. It yields the protein CASSLEGQGSNQPQHF.

In this sample, this clonotype turned up a few times. V usage is TRBV20-1 and J usage is TRBJ2-5; D gene uncertain. V lost 3 bases and J lost 2, with 10 bases in between. This CDR3 is built from 13 residues. CDR1 and CDR2 (germline): DFQATT, SNEGSKA (reference sequence). CDR3 residues: CSASGSRQETQYF. In DNA, the CDR3 is TGCAGTGCTAGTGGTAGCCGACAAGAGACCCAGTACTTC.

There are a few counts of this clonotype. This rearrangement joins TRBV20-1 to TRBJ1-3; TRBD1 aligns across 9 bases. CDR1 is DFQATT and CDR2 is SNEGSKA in the germline V gene (reference sequence). V lost 1 base, J lost 2 bases, and 6 bases stayed unmatched. The CDR3 runs 16 residues. This CDR3 reads CSARGFGTGTGNTIYF. The CDR3 DNA is TGCAGTGCTAGAGGATTTGGGACAGGGACTGGAAACACCATATATTTT.

Only a few counts were recorded for this clonotype. V is TRBV7-9 and J is TRBJ2-7, with D unclear. CDR3 length: 13 amino acids. The germline V gene has CDR1 SEHNR and CDR2 FQNEAQ (reference sequence). V was clipped by 5 bases and J by 7 bases, with 15 bases between them. CDR3 sequence: CASSGRDRVEQYF. CDR3 coding DNA: TGTGCCAGCAGCGGAAGGGATCGGGTGGAGCAGTACTTC.

This clonotype has just a few counts. J is TRBJ2-3 and V is TRBV12-3 or TRBV12-4; no firm D call. V was trimmed by 10 bases and J by 4 bases, leaving 9 bases between them. CDR3 length: 11 amino acids. The CDR3 DNA is TGTGCCACCATGTTTTCAGATACGCAGTATTTT. Protein product: CATMFSDTQYF.

The V call is TRBV29-1, the J call TRBJ2-7, with 10 bases matching TRBD1. The CDR3 is 16 residues long. Per germline, CDR1 SQVTM and CDR2 ANQGSEA. Trimming at V came to 7 bases and at J to 0 bases, leaving 12 bases not matched to a gene. CDR3 sequence reads: CSAAGTGDRSSYEQYF. The CDR3 DNA follows: TGCAGCGCCGCAGGGACAGGGGACAGGAGCTCCTACGAGCAGTACTTC.

This clonotype showed up just a few times. This chain links TRBV7-2 with TRBJ1-4; no firm D call. The CDR3 is 15 residues long. The V and J ends lost 6 bases and 8 bases respectively, with 19 bases between them. Germline V lookup: CDR1 SGHTA, CDR2 FQGNSA. The CDR3 loop reads CASRKRPANGEKLFF. DNA of the CDR3: TGTGCCAGCAGAAAACGGCCGGCTAATGGGGAAAAACTGTTTTTT.

This clonotype was recorded a few times. This chain uses TRBV6-5 with TRBJ2-7; D ambiguous. The ends were cut back, 2 bases at V and 3 bases at J, with 17 bases in the middle. The V gene's germline CDR1 is MNHEY and CDR2 SVGAGI. The CDR3 length is 16 residues. The CDR3 reads CASSYRALGTFYEQYF. The CDR3 DNA reads TGTGCCAGCAGTTACAGGGCGTTAGGCACCTTCTACGAGCAGTACTTC.

The chain combines TRBV20-1 with TRBJ2-7; 8 bases map to TRBD1. The V and J ends lost 1 base and 3 bases, in that order; junction bases with no gene match: 5. Germline CDR1 reads DFQATT; CDR2 reads SNEGSKA (reference sequence). The CDR3 length is 14 residues. CDR3 in amino acids: CSARVADRVYEQYF. CDR3 bases: TGCAGTGCTAGAGTTGCGGACAGGGTCTACGAGCAGTACTTC.

The chain joins TRBV20-1 to TRBJ1-2, with a tentative D call TRBD1 (5 bases). Trimming left V 3 bases short and J 7 bases short, with 12 bases between. CDR3 length: 12 residues. In germline, CDR1 is DFQATT, CDR2 SNEGSKA (reference sequence). The CDR3 DNA follows: TGCAGTGCTAGTAGTGGAGGGGCTGGCTACACCTTC. Its protein product is CSASSGGAGYTF.

This clonotype was detected many times. The rearrangement joins TRBV20-1 to TRBJ2-1; 13 bases are shared with TRBD2. The CDR3 contains 15 residues. V gave up 2 bases and J gave up 10 bases; unmatched junction bases: 8. Germline V gene data show CDR1 as DFQATT and CDR2 as SNEGSKA (reference sequence). The CDR3 DNA sequence: TGCAGTGCTAGAAGACTAGCGGGAGGACGCGGGGAGCAGTTCTTC. Its protein is CSARRLAGGRGEQFF.

This clonotype has just a few counts. V and J are TRBV5-1 and TRBJ2-5, with 9 bases aligning to TRBD1. The CDR3 extends over 15 amino acids. J was trimmed by 0 bases and V by 7 bases; bases with no gene match: 7. Germline V gene sequence: CDR1 SGHRS, CDR2 YFSETQ. This chain's CDR3 is CASGRTGEYQETQYF. The CDR3 bases are TGCGCCAGCGGCCGGACAGGGGAGTACCAAGAGACCCAGTACTTC. Combining the CDR3 with reference TRBV5-1 and TRBJ2-5 gives the whole variable domain KAGVTQTPRYLIKTRGQQVTLSCSPISGHRSVSWYQQTPGQGLQFLFEYFSETQRNKGNFPGRFSGRQFSNSRSEMNVSTLELGDSALYLCASGRTGEYQETQYFGPGTRLLVL.

The CDR3 loop reads CASSSPAGGSEQYF. The CDR3 DNA sequence: TGTGCCAGCAGTTCCCCAGCGGGAGGGTCGGAGCAGTACTTC. V usage is TRBV12-3 or TRBV12-4 and J usage is TRBJ2-7; TRBD2 agrees at 10 bases. Trimming cost V 4 bases and J 7 bases; bases outside gene matches: 7. The length of the CDR3 is 14 residues.